Below are 11 T cell receptor beta chains sequenced from a single sample in a study of T cell responses to AZD1222 COVID-19 vaccine. The method was immunoSEQ multiplex PCR; TCRdb's version includes in-frame clones alone and lacks a portion of them. The data contain 95,000 or so clones, 91% of them singletons. Here the sequenced sample was peripheral blood, taken 28 days after the second AZD1222 dose. The receptors shown here come from an adult who received the AZD1222 COVID-19 vaccine.

The V call is TRBV6-6, the J call TRBJ1-3; D gene uncertain. V dropped 0 bases and J dropped 3 bases, with 0 bases sitting between them. Germline-derived CDR1 and CDR2 are MNHNY and SVGAGI (reference sequence). The CDR3 is made up of 12 amino acids. The CDR3 nucleotides read TGTGCCAGCAGTTACTCTGGAAACACCATATATTTT. It codes for CASSYSGNTIYF.

The chain combines TRBV6-5 with TRBJ2-2; 9 bases align to TRBD1. Per the germline V gene, CDR1 is MNHEY and CDR2 is SVGAGI. Trimming cost V 1 base and J 7 bases; bases outside gene matches: 7. The CDR3 extends over 16 amino acids. The CDR3 sequence: CASSYLKPGQGGELFF. The CDR3 DNA reads as TGTGCCAGCAGTTACTTAAAACCGGGACAGGGCGGGGAGCTGTTTTTT.

The chain uses TRBV29-1 and TRBJ1-3; 8 nucleotides agree with TRBD1. Germline values: CDR1 SQVTM, CDR2 ANQGSEA. The J segment lost 4 bases and the V segment lost 7 bases, leaving 9 bases of the junction unmatched. This CDR3 spans 14 amino acids. The CDR3 region has the DNA TGCAGCGCAACTTCGACAGGGGTCGGAAACACCATATATTTT. This translates into CSATSTGVGNTIYF.

The chain is built from TRBV5-8 and TRBJ2-1, with TRBD2 matching over 7 bases. From germline, CDR1 is SGHTS and CDR2 YDEGEE. J was trimmed by 3 bases and V by 2 bases; bases with no gene match: 5. The CDR3 is 15 residues long. CDR3 region: CASSLGLGDYNEQFF. CDR3 in DNA: TGTGCCAGCAGCTTAGGACTAGGAGACTACAATGAGCAGTTCTTC.

Only a few counts were recorded for this clone. The chain employs TRBV4-3 and TRBJ2-5, with TRBD2 matching over 10 bases. The CDR3 spans 16 residues. The germline V gene has CDR1 LGHNA and CDR2 YSLEER. Germline trimming cut 3 bases from V and 2 bases from J; bases unmatched to any gene: 6. CDR3 DNA: TGCGCCAGCAGCCAGATCGGGACTAGCGCACAAGAGACCCAGTACTTC. Translating gives CASSQIGTSAQETQYF.

This clone has more than one count but fewer than ten. The V gene is TRBV19, the J gene TRBJ2-1; no clear D gene. Germline CDR1 is LNHDA and CDR2 is SQIVND (reference sequence). V was shortened by 3 bases and J by 4 bases, with 4 bases between the two germline ends. This CDR3 has 12 residues. CDR3 protein: CASSMGYNEQFF. The CDR3 bases are TGTGCCAGTAGTATGGGTTACAATGAGCAGTTCTTC.

This clone occurred once. The chain recombines TRBV28 with TRBJ2-7, with D maybe TRBD2 (6 bases). Germline CDR1 is MDHEN and CDR2 is SYDVKM. The CDR3 has 14 amino acids. V lost 6 bases, J lost 1 base, and 13 bases lay in between. CDR3 loop: CASREGFISYEQYF. CDR3 DNA sequence: TGTGCCAGCAGGGAGGGATTTATTTCCTACGAGCAGTACTTC.

This sequence joins TRBV7-9 and TRBJ1-4, with 9 bases aligning to TRBD1. The CDR3 extends over 15 amino acids. The germline CDR1 and CDR2 sequences are SEHNR and FQNEAQ (reference sequence). The V and J ends lost 6 bases and 8 bases, in that order; junction bases with no gene match: 10. The DNA of the CDR3 is TGTGCCAGCAGAAATCCGGGACAGGGAGACGAAAAACTGTTTTTT. This sequence encodes CASRNPGQGDEKLFF.

V and J are TRBV3-1 (or the pseudogene TRBV3-2) and TRBJ2-1, with 10 nucleotides matching TRBD2. CDR1 is LGHDT and CDR2 is YNNKEL in the germline V gene (reference sequence). Trimming took 2 bases from V and 5 from J; bases not matched to a gene: 12. This CDR3 is built from 18 residues. CDR3 coding DNA: TGTGCCAGCAGCCAAATAATCCAGCGGGAGGGCCCGAACAATGAGCAGTTCTTC. Amino acid sequence: CASSQIIQREGPNNEQFF.

The rearrangement links TRBV6-5 to TRBJ2-7; D is uncertain. Germline CDR1 and CDR2: MNHEY and SVGAGI. V was shortened by 6 bases and J by 6 bases, with 6 bases between the two germline ends. The CDR3 runs 10 residues. As DNA, the CDR3 is TGTGCCAGCAGAGACCTCGAGCAGTACTTC. It encodes CASRDLEQYF.

The V and J genes are TRBV3-1 (or the pseudogene TRBV3-2) and TRBJ2-1; 11 bases fit TRBD2. Losses at the gene ends were 0 bases for V and 8 bases for J; bases not matched to a gene: 3. This CDR3 region has 15 residues. The germline V gene encodes CDR1 LGHDT and CDR2 YNNKEL (reference sequence). CDR3 protein: CASSQELAGAHEQFF. CDR3 coding DNA: TGTGCCAGCAGCCAAGAACTAGCGGGAGCTCATGAGCAGTTCTTC.